Each of the 7 T cell receptor beta chains below was sequenced from the same sample in a study of cytomegalovirus exposure and HLA in healthy donors. Clones were read by immunoSEQ multiplex PCR, and TCRdb kept only the in-frame ones, dropping some. Among 200,000 to 300,000 clones listed, approximately 84% were seen once. Source material: PBMCs. These receptors all come from a woman in her twenties or thirties in good health and CMV-seropositive.

This chain links TRBV7-9 with TRBJ2-4, with D perhaps matching TRBD2 (5 bases). V gave up 5 bases and J gave up 8 bases, with 16 bases separating them. Per the germline V gene, CDR1 is SEHNR and CDR2 is FQNEAQ (reference sequence). CDR3 length: 14 amino acids. The DNA for the CDR3 is TGTGCCAGCAGCCACGTCCGGGGTCAGTACATTCAGTACTTC. Residues: CASSHVRGQYIQYF.

This clone was seen a handful of times. This CDR3 is CASTRLAGTQYF. CDR3 sequence (DNA): TGTGCCAGCACCAGACTAGCGGGAACGCAGTATTTT. The chain is built from TRBV2 and TRBJ2-3, with 11 bases matching TRBD2. The V gene end was trimmed by 7 bases and the J gene end by 9 bases; junction bases not matched to a gene: 3. The CDR3 is 12 residues long. CDR1 is SNHLY and CDR2 is FYNNEI in the germline V gene. The whole variable domain, remainder taken from reference TRBV2 and TRBJ2-3, is EPEVTQTPSHQVTQMGQEVILRCVPISNHLYFYWYRQILGQKVEFLVSFYNNEISEKSEIFDDQFSVERPDGSNFTLKIRSTKLEDSAMYFCASTRLAGTQYFGPGTRLTVL.

The chain employs TRBV5-1 and TRBJ2-3; tentatively, D is TRBD1 (6 bases). This CDR3 region has 15 residues. Trimming removed 4 bases from V and 5 bases from J, with 17 bases in between. Germline values: CDR1 SGHRS, CDR2 YFSETQ. The CDR3 is CASSPQGSQLDTQYF. DNA of the CDR3: TGCGCCAGCAGCCCTCAGGGGTCCCAACTAGATACGCAGTATTTT.

V gene TRBV27 combines with J gene TRBJ2-1; D not resolved. Trimming cost V 8 bases and J 7 bases, with 9 bases left between them. This CDR3 contains 11 residues. Germline V gene data show CDR1 as MNHEY and CDR2 as SMNVEV (reference sequence). The CDR3 DNA is TGTGCCAGCTACAATTGGAATGAGCAGTTCTTC. Amino acid sequence: CASYNWNEQFF.

The chain uses TRBV6-1 and TRBJ1-5; D gene uncertain. Germline V lookup: CDR1 MNHNS, CDR2 SASEGT. V lost 8 bases and J lost 1, with 12 bases in between. This CDR3 region has 14 residues. The CDR3 loop reads CASELEDSNQPQHF. The CDR3 DNA reads as TGTGCCAGCGAGCTGGAGGACAGCAATCAGCCCCAGCATTTT.

This clone appeared a few times. V is TRBV18 and J is TRBJ1-2; 9 nucleotides match TRBD1. The germline V gene encodes CDR1 KGHSH and CDR2 LQKENI. Trimming took 7 bases from V and 7 from J; bases not matched to a gene: 10. The CDR3 consists of 14 residues. The CDR3 sequence is CASFPGGQGFGYTF. The CDR3 DNA sequence: TGTGCCAGCTTCCCCGGGGGACAGGGTTTTGGCTACACCTTC.

The CDR3 spells CASPDRVVGNTIYF. Written as DNA, the CDR3 is TGTGCCAGTCCTGACAGGGTCGTTGGAAACACCATATATTTT. The chain carries TRBV6-4 and TRBJ1-3; 7 nucleotides match TRBD1. The V and J ends lost 9 bases and 3 bases, in that order; junction bases with no gene match: 8. Germline V CDR1 and CDR2: MRHNA, SNTAGT. CDR3 length: 14 residues.